The 13 T cell receptor beta chains in this list originate from one sample, sequenced in a study of T cells in Graves' hyperthyroidism and ophthalmopathy. The source material, RNA transcripts, was used to amplify TCR beta CDR3 regions. When the TCR CDR3 underwent first-round RT-PCR, the HTBI primer set was used. TCRdb processed the multiplex PCR reads anew with MiXCR; each CDR3 protein has one entry. The data show hundreds of thousands of distinct CDR3 sequences, roughly 21% seen once. The specimen sequenced was blood. These receptors all come from a man aged 35 to 55 with Graves' ophthalmopathy.

This chain links TRBV7-8 with TRBJ1-1; possibly TRBD1 for D (5 bases). Germline assignment: CDR1 SGHVS and CDR2 FQNEAQ. V lost 1 base, J lost 2 bases, and 20 bases lay in between. The length of the CDR3 is 18 residues. This chain's CDR3 is CASSLETPLTAANTEAFF. CDR3 DNA: TGTGCCAGCAGCTTAGAGACCCCTCTGACAGCAGCTAACACTGAAGCTTTCTTT.

Ten or more counts support this clonotype. The rearrangement links TRBV7-2 to TRBJ2-3; 9 bases are a match to TRBD2. Germline V lookup: CDR1 SGHTA, CDR2 FQGNSA. The CDR3 is 17 residues long. V was pared by 0 bases and J by 4 bases, with 8 bases of the junction left unmatched. CDR3 DNA sequence: TGTGCCAGCAGCTTAGCGCCGGCGGGAGGGGGGTCAGATACGCAGTATTTT. As protein: CASSLAPAGGGSDTQYF.

The chain has TRBV19 and TRBJ2-7; unclear D gene. The CDR3 length is 11 residues. Germline V gene sequence: CDR1 LNHDA, CDR2 SQIVND (reference sequence). Trimming pared 4 bases from V and 5 bases from J, leaving 6 bases between. CDR3 amino acids: CASSRNHEQYF. The CDR3, as DNA: TGTGCCAGTAGTAGGAACCACGAGCAGTACTTC.

This clonotype has at least ten counts. This chain joins TRBV10-2 and TRBJ2-1; 7 positions match TRBD2. V lost 2 bases and J lost 10; bases outside the gene matches: 17. Per germline, CDR1 WSHSY and CDR2 SAAADI. This CDR3 has 17 amino acids. Here the CDR3 DNA reads TGCGCCAGCAGTGAGCCTCGGGACTACCGCTGGGGGGAGGAGCAGTTCTTC. Protein: CASSEPRDYRWGEEQFF.

This clonotype was seen at least ten times. The genes are TRBV2 and TRBJ2-4; no definite D call. The germline CDR1 and CDR2 sequences are SNHLY and FYNNEI. The CDR3 is 10 amino acids. The V gene lost 6 bases and the J gene lost 7 bases, with 4 bases spanning the gap. CDR3 nucleotides: TGTGCCAGCAGCGTGAACATTCAGTACTTC. Translated, it gives CASSVNIQYF.

This clonotype was recorded many times. V gene TRBV28 combines with J gene TRBJ1-6, with D tentatively TRBD1 (6 bases). Germline V gives CDR1 MDHEN, CDR2 SYDVKM. V was pared by 6 bases and J by 8 bases, with 17 bases between. CDR3 size: 15 residues. The CDR3 reads CASRGAGTSDSPLHF. CDR3 DNA: TGTGCCAGCAGAGGGGCAGGGACATCTGATTCACCCCTCCACTTT.

The chain links TRBV7-9 to TRBJ1-2; 7 bases are shared with TRBD1. The CDR3 extends over 14 amino acids. With 1 base clipped from V and 4 bases from J, the junction kept 3 bases outside the gene matches. Germline V gene data show CDR1 as SEHNR and CDR2 as FQNEAQ (reference sequence). Written as DNA, the CDR3 is TGTGCCAGCAGCTTAGTAGGGGACAGCTATGGCTACACCTTC. It yields the protein CASSLVGDSYGYTF.

The chain links TRBV20-1 to TRBJ1-4, with D possibly being TRBD1 (6 bases). From germline, CDR1 is DFQATT and CDR2 SNEGSKA (reference sequence). V was trimmed by 6 bases and J by 7 bases, leaving 12 bases between them. The CDR3 is made up of 12 amino acids. Here the CDR3 DNA reads TGCAGTGCCGCGGGGGCGCTTGAAAAACTGTTTTTT. This translates into CSAAGALEKLFF.

This clonotype was recorded many times. The chain joins TRBV28 to TRBJ2-7, with D tentatively TRBD1 (5 bases). The germline V and J ends were trimmed by 7 bases and 1 base, with 11 bases remaining between them. Germline V CDR1 and CDR2: MDHEN, SYDVKM. The CDR3 has 13 amino acids. This CDR3 is CASTLGQSYEQYF. CDR3 coding DNA: TGTGCCAGCACCTTAGGACAATCCTACGAGCAGTACTTC.

This clonotype was recorded at least ten times. The chain couples TRBV30 to TRBJ1-1; TRBD1 might be the D (6 bases). V lost 3 bases and J 11 bases, leaving 16 bases between the germline ends. Germline V CDR1 and CDR2: GTSNPN, SVGIG (reference sequence). CDR3 length equals 12 residues. The DNA of the CDR3 is TGTGCCTGGAGCACAGGGAACCCGGGGGCTTTCTTT. Its protein is CAWSTGNPGAFF.

V gene TRBV7-8 combines with J gene TRBJ1-5; D perhaps matches TRBD1 (6 bases). Trimming took off 5 bases at V and 3 bases at J, with 14 bases between the two ends. Germline values: CDR1 SGHVS, CDR2 FQNEAQ. The CDR3 sequence is 15 residues long. This CDR3 is CASSPPDSHNQPQHF. The DNA for the CDR3 is TGTGCCAGCAGCCCACCGGACAGCCACAATCAGCCCCAGCATTTT.

This clonotype was counted at least ten times. The V gene is TRBV7-2, the J gene TRBJ2-5; 9 bases agree with TRBD1. CDR1 and CDR2 (germline): SGHTA, FQGNSA. CDR3 length equals 15 residues. Trimming at V came to 5 bases and at J to 4 bases, leaving 8 bases not matched to a gene. CDR3 loop: CASSGTGGAGETQYF. The DNA for the CDR3 is TGTGCCAGCAGCGGAACAGGGGGCGCGGGAGAGACCCAGTACTTC.

In this sample, this clonotype turned up a few times. This sequence joins TRBV20-1 and TRBJ2-3, with D perhaps matching TRBD1 or TRBD2 (5 bases each). Germline V gives CDR1 DFQATT, CDR2 SNEGSKA (reference sequence). This CDR3 is built from 14 residues. Between the trimmed V and J ends, which lost 2 bases and 6 bases, there was a span of 15 bases. The CDR3 here is CSARFPYRGDTQYF. The CDR3 DNA follows: TGCAGTGCTAGATTTCCCTACCGGGGCGATACGCAGTATTTT.